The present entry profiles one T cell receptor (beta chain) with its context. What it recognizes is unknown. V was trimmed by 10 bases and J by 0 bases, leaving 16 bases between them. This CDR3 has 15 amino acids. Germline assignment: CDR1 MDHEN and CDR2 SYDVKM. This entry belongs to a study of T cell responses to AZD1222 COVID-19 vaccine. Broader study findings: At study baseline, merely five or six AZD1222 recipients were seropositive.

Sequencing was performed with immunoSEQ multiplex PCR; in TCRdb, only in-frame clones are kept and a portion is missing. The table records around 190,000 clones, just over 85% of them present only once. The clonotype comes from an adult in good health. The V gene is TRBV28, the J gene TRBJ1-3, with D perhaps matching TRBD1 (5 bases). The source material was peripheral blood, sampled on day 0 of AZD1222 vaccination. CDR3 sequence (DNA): TGTGCCACCGTAATCGGGGCCTTCTCTGGAAACACCATATATTTT. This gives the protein CATVIGAFSGNTIYF.